These 7 T cell receptor beta chains came from one sample sequenced in a study of CD8 T cells in Susac syndrome. RNA was extracted with the RNeasy kit, and a quantity of about 0.45 to 1 ug was reverse transcribed using random hexamers. TCRdb independently ran MiXCR on the immunoSEQ multiplex PCR reads; one entry per CDR3 protein. In the table there are some 100,000 distinct CDR3 sequences, around 90% of which are singletons. The sample consisted of CD4+ T cells from PBMCs. The receptor set was obtained from a human donor in good health.

The chain joins TRBV19 to TRBJ2-1; 7 bases map to TRBD1. This CDR3 region has 12 residues. From germline, CDR1 is LNHDA and CDR2 SQIVND (reference sequence). The trim removed 3 bases at V and 10 bases at J, leaving 3 bases unmatched. CDR3 loop: CASSIPGGEQFF. The CDR3 nucleotides are TGTGCCAGTAGTATTCCAGGGGGAGAGCAGTTCTTC.

The chain uses TRBV20-1 and TRBJ1-1; TRBD1 matches 7 bases. This CDR3 comprises 13 residues. Germline trimming cut 5 bases from V and 1 base from J; bases unmatched to any gene: 4. CDR1 DFQATT and CDR2 SNEGSKA come from the germline V gene (reference sequence). The CDR3 coding sequence is TGCAGTGCTGAGGACAGGAGGAACACTGAAGCTTTCTTT. This gives the protein CSAEDRRNTEAFF.

This clonotype is a singleton in its sample. The V call is TRBV20-1, the J call TRBJ2-3; either TRBD1 or TRBD2 may fit D (5 bases each). V was shortened by 6 bases and J by 7 bases, with 23 bases between the two germline ends. Germline-derived CDR1 and CDR2 are DFQATT and SNEGSKA (reference sequence). The CDR3 is made up of 15 amino acids. In nucleotides, the CDR3 is TGCAGTGCGCAGGGCCAGCGGCGACTACAAAATACGCAGTATTTT. Translated, it gives CSAQGQRRLQNTQYF.

The chain links TRBV5-4 to TRBJ2-7; D may be TRBD2 (7 bases). Per the germline V gene, CDR1 is SGHNT and CDR2 is YYREEE (reference sequence). The CDR3 spans 13 residues. V gave up 4 bases and J gave up 6 bases, with 14 bases separating them. CDR3 DNA sequence: TGTGCCAGCAGCCCCGTCGGGGGGCGCGAGCAGTACTTC. It specifies CASSPVGGREQYF.

This clonotype appeared a few times. This sequence joins TRBV5-1 and TRBJ2-1; no clear D gene. Germline V gene data show CDR1 as SGHRS and CDR2 as YFSETQ. CDR3 length: 15 amino acids. Deletions cut 0 bases from V and 8 bases from J, with 15 bases between. The CDR3 coding sequence is TGCGCCAGCAGCTTGGAGGGTAGCTTTTCCGATGAGCAGTTCTTC. Its translation is CASSLEGSFSDEQFF.

Only one count was recorded for this clonotype. The chain joins TRBV7-8 to TRBJ1-2, with D possibly TRBD1 on 5 matching bases. The CDR3 has 15 amino acids. CDR1 and CDR2 from the germline V gene are SGHVS and FQNEAQ. V was shortened by 5 bases and J by 2 bases, with 15 bases between the two germline ends. The CDR3 spells CASSLTGTGNYGYTF. For the CDR3, the DNA is TGTGCCAGCAGCCTAACGGGGACGGGGAACTATGGCTACACCTTC.

With regard to this clonotype: One junction end disagrees with the germline gene, perhaps due to a read error. The rearrangement uses TRBV19 and TRBJ1-1; 8 nucleotides align to TRBD1. Germline CDR1 LNHDA, CDR2 SQIVND (reference sequence). CDR3 size: 16 residues. The CDR3 region has the DNA TGTGCCACTAGTACCCGCCCAGGGACAGGGAACACTGAAGCTTTCTTT. Translating gives CATSTRPGTGNTEAFF. The full variable domain, in which reference TRBV19 and TRBJ1-1 provide the parts outside the CDR3, is DGGITQSPKYLFRKEGQNVTLSCEQNLNHDAMYWYRQDPGQGLRLIYYSQIVNDFQKGDIAEGYSVSREKKESFPLTVTSAQKNPTAFYLCATSTRPGTGNTEAFFGQGTRLTVV.